This passage covers 19 T cell receptor beta chains from one sample sequenced in a study of blood T cells in healthy people across ages. Together with a sample-barcoded 5' primer, a J-beta primer mix was included in a second PCR lasting about 7 to 11 cycles. TCRdb redid the calling of the 5' RACE reads with MiXCR, one entry per CDR3 protein. The top ten hold roughly 7% of the sample, which has 1.2 million to 1.5 million distinct CDR3 sequences, approximately 59% seen once. Material for sequencing was blood. Receptors were obtained from a man aged 18 to 29 in good health.

V usage is TRBV7-9 and J usage is TRBJ2-6; 7 bases line up with TRBD1. The germline V gene has CDR1 SEHNR and CDR2 FQNEAQ (reference sequence). The CDR3 is 18 amino acids. Trimming took 5 bases from V and 0 from J; bases not matched to a gene: 10. DNA for the CDR3: TGTGCCAGCAGCCCCCGACAGGGATCCGACTCTGGGGCCAACGTCCTGACTTTC. As protein: CASSPRQGSDSGANVLTF.

The chain has TRBV5-1 and TRBJ2-2; D may be TRBD2 (6 bases). Germline-derived CDR1 and CDR2 are SGHRS and YFSETQ. The ends were cut back, 7 bases at V and 8 bases at J, with 12 bases in the middle. The CDR3 loop spans 12 amino acids. This chain's CDR3 is CASRGAGGELFF. CDR3 sequence (DNA): TGCGCCAGCCGAGGCGCGGGAGGGGAGCTGTTTTTT.

V usage is TRBV20-1 and J usage is TRBJ2-3; tentatively, D is TRBD1 (6 bases). CDR3 length: 14 amino acids. V was pared by 6 bases and J by 3 bases, with 16 bases between. Germline V gene data show CDR1 as DFQATT and CDR2 as SNEGSKA (reference sequence). The CDR3 here is CSAIRGERTDTQYF. CDR3 DNA sequence: TGCAGTGCGATCAGGGGCGAAAGGACAGATACGCAGTATTTT.

This clonotype was counted a few times. The chain couples TRBV4-1 to TRBJ2-5; D gene uncertain. The germline V and J ends were trimmed by 1 base and 5 bases, with 8 bases remaining between them. Per germline, CDR1 MGHRA and CDR2 YSYEKL. CDR3 length equals 13 residues. CDR3 sequence reads: CASSQVLSETQYF. In DNA form, the CDR3 reads TGCGCCAGCAGCCAAGTTTTATCGGAGACCCAGTACTTC.

The rearrangement uses TRBV7-2 and TRBJ2-1; tentative D call: TRBD2 (5 bases). The V end was cut by 1 base, the J end by 6 bases, with 13 bases between. This CDR3 region has 15 residues. Germline V gives CDR1 SGHTA, CDR2 FQGNSA. Written as DNA, the CDR3 is TGTGCCAGCAGCTTAGGGCTAGCCGGCTTCAATGAGCAGTTCTTC. Its translation: CASSLGLAGFNEQFF.

This clonotype was counted only a few times. The chain combines TRBV4-1 with TRBJ2-7; 7 bases line up with TRBD1. With 3 bases clipped from V and 3 bases from J, the junction kept 17 bases outside the gene matches. This CDR3 is 18 amino acids long. The germline V gene encodes CDR1 MGHRA and CDR2 YSYEKL. The CDR3 bases are TGCGCCAGCAGCCAGGATTACCCCAGGGCAGGGGGTCTCTACGAGCAGTACTTC. This translates into CASSQDYPRAGGLYEQYF.

This rearrangement joins TRBV9 to TRBJ2-1, with D perhaps matching TRBD1 or TRBD2 (5 bases each). Germline CDR1 and CDR2: SGDLS and YYNGEE. The CDR3 has 16 amino acids. V dropped 4 bases and J dropped 0 bases, with 14 bases sitting between them. CDR3 sequence (DNA): TGTGCCAGCAGCTCGGGACGACTCAGCTCCTACAATGAGCAGTTCTTC. As protein: CASSSGRLSSYNEQFF. Supplemented by reference TRBV9 and TRBJ2-1, the full variable domain reads DSGVTQTPKHLITATGQRVTLRCSPRSGDLSVYWYQQSLDQGLQFLIQYYNGEERAKGNILERFSAQQFPDLHSELNLSSLELGDSALYFCASSSGRLSSYNEQFFGPGTRLTVL.

The chain links TRBV11-2 to TRBJ2-7; D perhaps matches TRBD1 (6 bases). Germline V gene sequence: CDR1 SGHAT, CDR2 FQNNGV. V lost 5 bases and J 0 bases, leaving 14 bases between the germline ends. This CDR3 contains 15 residues. The chain's CDR3 is CASSHDRPSSYEQYF. The CDR3 DNA reads as TGTGCCAGCAGCCACGACAGGCCGAGCTCCTACGAGCAGTACTTC.

This chain uses TRBV25-1 with TRBJ1-2, with D perhaps matching TRBD1 (6 bases). V was clipped by 6 bases and J by 8 bases, with 16 bases between them. CDR3 length: 13 residues. Germline V gene data show CDR1 as MGHDK and CDR2 as SYGVNS. CDR3 in amino acids: CASSVWGAGGYTF. The CDR3 DNA reads TGTGCCAGCAGCGTATGGGGGGCTGGGGGCTACACCTTC.

This rearrangement joins TRBV20-1 to TRBJ2-3; 8 nucleotides match TRBD1. Germline V gives CDR1 DFQATT, CDR2 SNEGSKA (reference sequence). This CDR3 has 14 amino acids. The V and J ends lost 4 bases and 1 base, in that order; junction bases with no gene match: 4. As DNA, the CDR3 is TGCAGTGCTACCAGGGGGCTTGGCACAGATACGCAGTATTTT. This gives the protein CSATRGLGTDTQYF.

This clonotype was detected only a few times. The V call is TRBV7-9, the J call TRBJ2-1; no reliable D call. Germline V lookup: CDR1 SEHNR, CDR2 FQNEAQ (reference sequence). Deletions cut 6 bases from V and 5 bases from J, with 11 bases between. This CDR3 contains 13 residues. The CDR3 loop is CASRPPEDNEQFF. CDR3 DNA sequence: TGTGCCAGCAGGCCACCGGAAGACAATGAGCAGTTCTTC. Full variable domain (outside the CDR3, taken from reference TRBV7-9 and TRBJ2-1): DTGVSQNPRHKITKRGQNVTFRCDPISEHNRLYWYRQTLGQGPEFLTYFQNEAQLEKSRLLSDRFSAERPKGSFSTLEIQRTEQGDSAMYLCASRPPEDNEQFFGPGTRLTVL.

The genes are TRBV3-1 and TRBJ1-2; D gene ambiguous. Trimming took 1 base from V and 4 from J, leaving 10 bases between them. Germline lookup yields CDR1 LGHDT and CDR2 YNNKEL (reference sequence). CDR3 length equals 14 residues. The CDR3 is CASSQADGFYGYTF. In DNA, the CDR3 is TGTGCCAGCAGCCAAGCCGACGGATTCTATGGCTACACCTTC.

V and J are TRBV4-2 and TRBJ1-2; D is unclear. This CDR3 contains 17 residues. V gave up 0 bases and J gave up 5 bases, with 19 bases separating them. From germline, CDR1 is LGHNA and CDR2 YNFKEQ. This chain's CDR3 is CASSQDTGPHPLYGYTF. The CDR3 coding sequence is TGTGCCAGCAGCCAAGATACCGGCCCCCATCCACTATATGGCTACACCTTC.

This clonotype was picked up one time. The V and J genes are TRBV6-5 and TRBJ1-1; D gene uncertain. The germline V and J ends were trimmed by 2 bases and 10 bases, with 14 bases remaining between them. The CDR3 consists of 13 residues. Per germline, CDR1 MNHEY and CDR2 SVGAGI. The CDR3 sequence: CASSYGPPRRAFF. CDR3 bases: TGTGCCAGCAGTTACGGGCCACCAAGGAGAGCTTTCTTT.

The V and J genes are TRBV15 and TRBJ2-3, with D perhaps TRBD2 (5 bases). Germline values: CDR1 LNHNV, CDR2 YYDKDF (reference sequence). V was trimmed by 0 bases and J by 6 bases, leaving 19 bases between them. This CDR3 is 17 amino acids long. The CDR3 region is CATSREGTSGRRDTQYF. The CDR3 DNA follows: TGTGCCACCAGCAGAGAAGGTACCAGCGGCCGTCGTGATACGCAGTATTTT.

This chain connects TRBV20-1 to TRBJ1-3; D unresolved. CDR3 length: 15 residues. The V gene's germline CDR1 is DFQATT and CDR2 SNEGSKA (reference sequence). Trimming removed 3 bases from V and 2 bases from J, with 14 bases in between. CDR3 sequence reads: CSARLIVNPGNTIYF. In DNA, the CDR3 is TGCAGTGCTAGGCTTATAGTTAATCCTGGAAACACCATATATTTT.

This chain connects TRBV15 to TRBJ2-7; possible D gene TRBD1, 6 bases. The length of the CDR3 is 13 residues. The V and J ends lost 5 bases and 3 bases respectively, with 11 bases between them. Germline V lookup: CDR1 LNHNV, CDR2 YYDKDF (reference sequence). The CDR3 DNA reads as TGTGCCACCAGCTTTAACAGGGACTACGAGCAGTACTTC. Translating it yields CATSFNRDYEQYF.

This clonotype was detected many times. V is TRBV27 and J is TRBJ1-5; D remains unclear. The CDR3 covers 13 residues. CDR1 and CDR2 (germline): MNHEY, SMNVEV (reference sequence). Trimming shortened V by 2 bases and J by 7 bases, and 9 bases separated the two germline ends. The CDR3 here is CASSLGRGQPQHF. As DNA, the CDR3 is TGTGCCAGCAGTTTAGGACGCGGACAGCCCCAGCATTTT.

This clonotype appeared a single time. The rearrangement links TRBV12-5 to TRBJ1-4; perhaps TRBD1 as D (5 bases). V dropped 5 bases and J dropped 5 bases, with 18 bases sitting between them. The germline V gene has CDR1 LGHNT and CDR2 FRNRAP. The CDR3 has 16 amino acids. The chain's CDR3 is CASGDHTTAGNEKLFF. CDR3 nucleotides: TGTGCTAGTGGTGACCATACCACGGCAGGGAATGAAAAACTGTTTTTT.